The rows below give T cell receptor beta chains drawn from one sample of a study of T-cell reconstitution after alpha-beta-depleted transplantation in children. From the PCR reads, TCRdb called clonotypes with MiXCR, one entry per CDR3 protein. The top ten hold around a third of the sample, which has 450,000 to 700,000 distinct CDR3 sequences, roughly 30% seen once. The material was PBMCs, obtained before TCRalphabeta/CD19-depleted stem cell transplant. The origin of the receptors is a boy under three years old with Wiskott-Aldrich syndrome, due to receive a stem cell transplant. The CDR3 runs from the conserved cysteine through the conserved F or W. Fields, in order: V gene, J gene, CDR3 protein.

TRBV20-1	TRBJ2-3	CSARDPRVSTDTQYF
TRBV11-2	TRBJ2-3	CASSLEERGQDTDTQYF
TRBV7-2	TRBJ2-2	CASSLTSGITGELFF
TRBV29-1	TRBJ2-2	CSVAETGELFF
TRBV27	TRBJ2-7	CASSLSTPYEQYF
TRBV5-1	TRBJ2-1	CASSLALSGEQFF
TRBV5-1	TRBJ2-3	CASSRLAGVPDTQYF
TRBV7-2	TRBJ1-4	CASSPRAGAQNEKLFF
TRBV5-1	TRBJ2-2	CASSSDTANTGELFF
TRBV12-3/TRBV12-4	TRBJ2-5	CASSPGLGRETQYF
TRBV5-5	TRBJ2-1	CASSRTGGPYNEQFF
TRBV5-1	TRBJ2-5	CASSLDTPQETQYF
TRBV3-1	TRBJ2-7	CASSRDSKTSGSYEQYF
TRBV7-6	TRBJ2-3	CASSHALAGSSSTDTQYF
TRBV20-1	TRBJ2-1	CSARDPREQFF
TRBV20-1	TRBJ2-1	CSAGSYNEQFF
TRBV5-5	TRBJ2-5	CASRGGTEETQYF
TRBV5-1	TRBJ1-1	CASSLGTGGLNTEAFF
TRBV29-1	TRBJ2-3	CSVPFVAGADTQYF
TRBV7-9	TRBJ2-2	CASSPTKGLAGSNTGELFF
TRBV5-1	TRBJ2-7	CASSLGAEYEQYF
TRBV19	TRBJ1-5	CASTTDRVQPQHF